This T cell receptor beta chain emerged from a study of cytomegalovirus exposure and HLA in healthy donors. In the case of this clone: The antigen is undetermined.

Germline CDR1 SEHNR, CDR2 FQNEAQ (reference sequence). This CDR3 spans 16 amino acids. Trimming removed 4 bases from V and 6 bases from J, with 20 bases in between. General study results and limits: Later analysis demonstrated an association between a missense DCLRE1C variant and TCR beta V- and J-gene trimming. Roughly uniform sequencing depth across donors was assumed, possibly incorrectly. Per a prior analysis, the majority of TCR beta V segments were productive roughly 87% or roughly 30% of the time. Later work found that TCR association rates differed between HLA loci; DRB1 had the most and HLA-C the fewest.

PCR amplification relied on 60 Vbeta primers (plus 13 Jbeta primers). Libraries were prepared by immunoSEQ multiplex PCR; TCRdb keeps only in-frame clonotypes and omits some of them. The profile shows under 250,000 clones, approximately 80% of them singletons. The sequence was collected from a man between 50 and 59 years old in good health and CMV-seronegative. This chain links TRBV7-9 with TRBJ2-3, with D perhaps matching TRBD2 (6 bases). The sample comprised PBMCs. The DNA for the CDR3 is TGTGCCAGCAGCTCCCTCGTCGGGGAGGTTCTGGATACGCAGTATTTT. It codes for CASSSLVGEVLDTQYF.